This section outlines one TCR beta chain sequence together with its context. The antigen remains unidentified. The entry originates in a study of PD-L1 blockade in urothelial cancer. For the study at large: Before enrollment, 0 to 3 chemotherapy regimens had been given to patients.

Whole-study findings and limits: Patients with below-median pretreatment blood clonality survived longer.

V lost 6 bases and J lost 7, with 15 bases in between. The CDR3 is 13 amino acids. The germline V gene encodes CDR1 MRHNA and CDR2 SNTAGT. The repertoire was sequenced with immunoSEQ multiplex PCR; TCRdb's copy has only in-frame clones and lacks some. The repertoire holds around 51,000 clones, with around 85% as singletons. The source was PBMCs, collected around atezolizumab (anti-PD-L1) treatment. The V call is TRBV6-4, the J call TRBJ2-5; tentatively, D is TRBD2 (6 bases). This TCR came from a man aged 55 to 70 with urothelial cancer. CDR3 region: CASSVTEEGTQYF. The CDR3 DNA sequence: TGTGCCAGCAGCGTAACGGAGGAGGGGACCCAGTACTTC.